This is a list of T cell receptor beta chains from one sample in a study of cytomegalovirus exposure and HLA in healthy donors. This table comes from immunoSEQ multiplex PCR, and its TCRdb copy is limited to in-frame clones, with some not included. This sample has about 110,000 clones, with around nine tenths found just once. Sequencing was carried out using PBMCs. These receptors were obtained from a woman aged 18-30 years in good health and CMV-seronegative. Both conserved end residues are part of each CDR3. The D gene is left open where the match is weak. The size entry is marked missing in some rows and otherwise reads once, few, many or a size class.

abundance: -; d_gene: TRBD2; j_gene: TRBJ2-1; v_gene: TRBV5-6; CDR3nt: TGTGCCAGCAGCTTTGGACTAGCGCAGGGCAATGAGCAGTTCTTC; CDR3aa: CASSFGLAQGNEQFF
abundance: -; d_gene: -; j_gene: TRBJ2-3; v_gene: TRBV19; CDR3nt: TGTGCCAGTAGTATAGATGATAGAGCCACAGATACGCAGTATTTT; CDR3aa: CASSIDDRATDTQYF
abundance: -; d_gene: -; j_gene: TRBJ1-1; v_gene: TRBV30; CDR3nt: TGTGCCTGGAGTGGACTTCTGAACACTGAAGCTTTCTTT; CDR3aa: CAWSGLLNTEAFF
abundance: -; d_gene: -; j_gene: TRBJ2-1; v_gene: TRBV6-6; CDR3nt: TGTGCCACCTCGGGGGGCTCCTCCTACAATGAGCAGTTCTTC; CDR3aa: CATSGGSSYNEQFF
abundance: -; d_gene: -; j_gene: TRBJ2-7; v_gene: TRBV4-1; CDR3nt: TGCGCCAGCAGCCATCTCCAGGGCATCCCCGTAGAGAAGTCCTACGAGCAGTACTTC; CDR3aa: CASSHLQGIPVEKSYEQYF
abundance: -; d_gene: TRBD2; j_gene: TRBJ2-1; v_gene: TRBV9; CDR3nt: TGTGCCAGCAGCGCGAATCAGCGGGAGGGTTACAATGAGCAGTTCTTC; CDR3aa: CASSANQREGYNEQFF
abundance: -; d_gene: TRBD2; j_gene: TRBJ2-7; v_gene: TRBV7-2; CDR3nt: TGTGCCAGCAGCTTCGGGCGGGAGGGCGGGTACGAGCAGTACTTC; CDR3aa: CASSFGREGGYEQYF
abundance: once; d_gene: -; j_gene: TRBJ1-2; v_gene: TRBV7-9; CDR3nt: TGTGCCAGCAGCTTCTCCGAGTATGGCTACACCTTC; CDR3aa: CASSFSEYGYTF
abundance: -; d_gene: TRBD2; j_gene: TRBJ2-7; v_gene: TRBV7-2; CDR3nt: TGTGCCAGCAGCTTAGTTACTAGCGGGAGGGCTTGGCACGAGCAGTACTTC; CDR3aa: CASSLVTSGRAWHEQYF
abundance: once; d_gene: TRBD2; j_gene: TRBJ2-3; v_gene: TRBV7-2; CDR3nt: TGTGCCTGCCGACTAGCGGGAGCCACAGATACGCAGTATTTT; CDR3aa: CACRLAGATDTQYF
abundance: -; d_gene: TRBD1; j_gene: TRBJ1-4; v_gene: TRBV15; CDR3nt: TGTGCCACCAGCAGTCCCGGGACAGGCTTCGATTATTATGAAAAACTGTTTTTT; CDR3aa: CATSSPGTGFDYYEKLFF
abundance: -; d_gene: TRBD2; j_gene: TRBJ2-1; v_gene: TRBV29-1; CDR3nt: TGCAGCGTTGGTTGGGGCGCGAAGACTAGCGGGGTAAGAAATGAGCAGTTCTTC; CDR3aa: CSVGWGAKTSGVRNEQFF
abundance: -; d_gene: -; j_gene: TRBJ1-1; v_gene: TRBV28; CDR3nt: TGTGCCAGCAGTTTCAGGATGGAAGGAATGAACACTGAAGCTTTCTTT; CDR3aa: CASSFRMEGMNTEAFF
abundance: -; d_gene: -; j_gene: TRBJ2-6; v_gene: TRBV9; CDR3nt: TGTGCCAGCATGAGCTCTGGGGCCAACGTCCTGACTTTC; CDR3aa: CASMSSGANVLTF
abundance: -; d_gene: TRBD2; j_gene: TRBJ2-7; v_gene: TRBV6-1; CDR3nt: TGTGCCAGCGGGCCTAGCGGAGGGCCCTACGAGCAGTACTTC; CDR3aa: CASGPSGGPYEQYF
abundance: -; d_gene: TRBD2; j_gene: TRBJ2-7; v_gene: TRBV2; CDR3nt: TGTGCCAGCAGTGAAGCGGCGGGAGACCACTACGAGCAGTACTTC; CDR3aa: CASSEAAGDHYEQYF
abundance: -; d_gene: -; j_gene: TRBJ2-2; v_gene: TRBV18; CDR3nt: TGTGCCAGCTCACCAGTGATAGCCGGGGAGCTGTTTTTT; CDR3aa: CASSPVIAGELFF
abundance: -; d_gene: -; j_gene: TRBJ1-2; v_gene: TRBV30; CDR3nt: TGTGCCTGGAGTAGGGGAAGAGGCGCTAACTATGGCTACACCTTC; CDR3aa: CAWSRGRGANYGYTF
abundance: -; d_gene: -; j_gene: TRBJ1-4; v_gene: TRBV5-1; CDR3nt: TGCGCCAGCAGCTTGGCCCCCTATGAAAAACTGTTTTTT; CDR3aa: CASSLAPYEKLFF
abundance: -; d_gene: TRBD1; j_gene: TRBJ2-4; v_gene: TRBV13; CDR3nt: TGTGCCAGCAGCCTCGGACAGGGAGGAAACATTCAGTACTTC; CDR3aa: CASSLGQGGNIQYF
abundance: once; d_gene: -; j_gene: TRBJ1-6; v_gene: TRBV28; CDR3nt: TGTGCCAGCACTGACAGACTCCCTGATAATTCACCCCTCCACTTT; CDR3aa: CASTDRLPDNSPLHF
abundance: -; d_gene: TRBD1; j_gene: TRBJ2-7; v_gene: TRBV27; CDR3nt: TGTGCCAGCAGTCGAGGGACAGGGGAAAGAGACGAGCAGTACTTC; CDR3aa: CASSRGTGERDEQYF
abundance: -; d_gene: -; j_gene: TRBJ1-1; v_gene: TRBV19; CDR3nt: TGTGCCAGTAGTTACGGTGTCGCGGAAGCTTTCTTT; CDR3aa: CASSYGVAEAFF
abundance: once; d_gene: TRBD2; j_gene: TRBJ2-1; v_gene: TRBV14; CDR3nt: TGTGCCAGCAGCCAAGATTCCGGACTAGCGGGAGATCGCTACAATGAGCAGTTCTTC; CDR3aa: CASSQDSGLAGDRYNEQFF
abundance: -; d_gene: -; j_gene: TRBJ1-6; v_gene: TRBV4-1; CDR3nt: TGCGCCAGCAGCCAAGGTTCAGGGTTTTCCTATAATTCACCCCTCCACTTT; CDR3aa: CASSQGSGFSYNSPLHF
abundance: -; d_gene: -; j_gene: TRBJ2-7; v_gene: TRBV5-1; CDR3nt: TGCGCCAGCAGCTTGGGTCAGTACGAGCAGTACTTC; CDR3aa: CASSLGQYEQYF
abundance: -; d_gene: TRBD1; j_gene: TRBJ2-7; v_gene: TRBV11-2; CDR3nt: TGTGCCAGCAGCGCCCTTCTGACAGGGACCTACGAGCAGTACTTC; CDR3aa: CASSALLTGTYEQYF
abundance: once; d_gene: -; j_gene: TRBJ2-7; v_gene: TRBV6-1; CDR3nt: TGTGCCAGCAGTGAAGTGTCCGGGTCCCACTACGAGCAGTACTTC; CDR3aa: CASSEVSGSHYEQYF
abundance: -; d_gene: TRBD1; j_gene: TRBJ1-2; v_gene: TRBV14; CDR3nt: TGTGCCAGCAGCCAAGTTGTGGGGACAGGTTACGACTATGGCTACACCTTC; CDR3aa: CASSQVVGTGYDYGYTF
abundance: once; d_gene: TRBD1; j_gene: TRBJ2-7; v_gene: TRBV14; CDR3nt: TGTGCCAGCAGCCAGAGGGGTTCAGGGGGCTCCTACGAGCAGTACTTC; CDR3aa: CASSQRGSGGSYEQYF
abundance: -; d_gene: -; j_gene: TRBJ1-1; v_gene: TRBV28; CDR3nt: TGTGCCAGCCAAATAGAGAACACTGAAGCTTTCTTT; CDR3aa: CASQIENTEAFF
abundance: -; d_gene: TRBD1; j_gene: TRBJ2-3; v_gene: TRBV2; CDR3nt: TGTGCCACACACCGGGACAGGAGCACAGATACGCAGTATTTT; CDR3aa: CATHRDRSTDTQYF
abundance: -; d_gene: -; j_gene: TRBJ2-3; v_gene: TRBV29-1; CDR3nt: TGCAGCGTTGAATACAGCCACACAGATACGCAGTATTTT; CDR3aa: CSVEYSHTDTQYF
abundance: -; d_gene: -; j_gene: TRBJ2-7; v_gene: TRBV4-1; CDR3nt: TGCGCCAGCAGCCGTACAGGCGACGTCGAGTACGAGCAGTACTTC; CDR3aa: CASSRTGDVEYEQYF
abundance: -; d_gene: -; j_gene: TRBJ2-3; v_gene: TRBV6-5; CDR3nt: TGTGCCAGCAGTTATAGGAGGGGAGATACGCAGTATTTT; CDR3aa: CASSYRRGDTQYF
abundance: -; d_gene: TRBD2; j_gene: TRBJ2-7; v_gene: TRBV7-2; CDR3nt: TGTGCCAGCGGCTTACAGGCGACTAGCGGGAGTCAGCAGTACTTC; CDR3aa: CASGLQATSGSQQYF